These T cell receptor beta chains were read from a single sample in a study of regulatory T cells in long-lasting Graves disease. Via MiXCR, TCRdb re-called the multiplex PCR reads, giving one row per CDR3 protein. The sample yields 400,000 to 550,000 distinct CDR3 sequences, about 17% seen once. These records were also assigned to another study, of T cells in Graves' hyperthyroidism and ophthalmopathy.

Sequenced material: peripheral blood mononuclear cells (PBMCs), taken at new diagnosis, from a patient treated with antithyroid drugs. The receptors derive from a woman under 40 with Graves disease. The CDR3 runs from the conserved cysteine through the conserved F or W. Each record gives: D gene, J gene, clone size, V gene, CDR3 protein, CDR3 DNA. D genes are given only for firm matches. Size values are once, few and many counts, or a class for expanded clones, and some rows have none.

>.|TRBJ2-7|many|TRBV3-1
CASSNLAFPDVGEQYF
TGTGCCAGCAGCAACTTGGCGTTTCCAGACGTGGGCGAGCAGTACTTC
>TRBD2|TRBJ2-1|many|TRBV11-2
CASSSLPSGSASEQFF
TGTGCCAGCAGCTCATTACCTAGCGGGAGTGCTTCTGAGCAGTTCTTC
>.|TRBJ2-7|many|TRBV2
CASSGEAYEQYF
TGTGCCAGCAGTGGCGAGGCCTACGAGCAGTACTTC
>.|TRBJ1-2|many|TRBV11-2
CASSLVIATDGYTF
TGTGCCAGCAGCTTAGTAATAGCCACAGATGGCTACACCTTC
>TRBD2|TRBJ2-3|.|TRBV24-1
CATSDWTSGNTDTQYF
TGTGCCACCAGTGATTGGACTAGCGGTAACACAGATACGCAGTATTTT
>.|TRBJ2-3|many|TRBV20-1
CSAKSFRDQSTDTQYF
TGCAGTGCTAAATCCTTCCGGGACCAAAGTACAGATACGCAGTATTTT
>.|TRBJ2-1|few|TRBV7-9
CASSLVDGGWVFEQFF
TGTGCCAGCAGCTTAGTAGACGGGGGCTGGGTGTTTGAGCAGTTCTTC
>TRBD1|TRBJ1-3|.|TRBV7-8
CASSPWDRVYLGVMGNTIYF
TGTGCCAGCAGCCCGTGGGACAGGGTCTATTTGGGTGTTATGGGAAACACCATATATTTT
>TRBD2|TRBJ2-1|once|TRBV5-1
CASSYNGLAGRNEQFF
TGCGCCAGCAGCTACAACGGACTAGCGGGCCGCAATGAGCAGTTCTTC
>TRBD2|TRBJ2-1|many|TRBV28
CASCYGGSSYNEQFF
TGTGCCAGTTGCTACGGGGGGAGCTCCTACAATGAGCAGTTCTTC
>TRBD2|TRBJ2-7|many|TRBV4-2
CASSQVVLGLAGVEQYF
TGTGCCAGCAGCCAAGTTGTGTTAGGACTAGCGGGAGTCGAGCAGTACTTC
>.|TRBJ2-1|many|TRBV3-1
CASRTISGGEQFF
TGTGCCAGCAGAACAATCTCGGGCGGTGAGCAGTTCTTC
>TRBD2|TRBJ2-7|.|TRBV6-1
CAAVERESYEQYF
TGTGCAGCTGTGGAGCGGGAGTCCTACGAGCAGTACTTC
>.|TRBJ2-3|many|TRBV6-2/TRBV6-3
CASSYSRGGPSTDTQYF
TGTGCCAGCAGTTATAGCAGGGGGGGACCTAGCACAGATACGCAGTATTTT
>.|TRBJ2-3|many|TRBV7-9
CASSLADATDTQYF
TGTGCCAGCAGCTTAGCGGATGCCACAGATACGCAGTATTTT
>.|TRBJ2-3|many|TRBV7-8
CASSLRGGGLGTDTQYF
TGTGCCAGCAGCCTAAGGGGAGGGGGCTTGGGCACAGATACGCAGTATTTT
>TRBD1|TRBJ1-2|many|TRBV27
CASSLSGQGTYYGYTF
TGTGCCAGCAGTTTAAGCGGACAGGGCACTTACTATGGCTACACCTTC
>TRBD2|TRBJ2-5|many|TRBV28
CASSWAKREFGTQYF
TGTGCCAGCAGTTGGGCCAAGCGGGAGTTTGGGACCCAGTACTTC
>TRBD1|TRBJ2-7|many|TRBV28
CASRGGGQGYYEQYF
TGTGCCAGCAGGGGGGGGGGACAGGGTTACTACGAGCAGTACTTC
>.|TRBJ1-2|many|TRBV20-1
CSAPTVITNYGYTF
TGCAGTGCACCGACTGTTATTACTAACTATGGCTACACCTTC
>.|TRBJ1-1|many|TRBV29-1
CSVEGRRMNTEAFF
TGCAGCGTTGAGGGAAGGCGTATGAACACTGAAGCTTTCTTT
>.|TRBJ1-5|few|TRBV2
CASSVDVSNQPQHF
TGTGCCAGCAGCGTGGATGTAAGCAATCAGCCCCAGCATTTT
>.|TRBJ1-1|.|TRBV7-6
CDSSLSGGNPFPGTEAFF
TGTGACAGCAGCTTATCCGGGGGAAACCCCTTTCCGGGCACTGAAGCTTTCTTT
>TRBD2|TRBJ2-5|once|TRBV29-1
CSAIRLAEVQETRYF
TGCAGCGCCATTCGACTAGCGGAGGTACAAGAGACCCGGTACTTC
>.|TRBJ1-5|many|TRBV18
CASSPLPLGPQHF
TGTGCCAGCTCACCCCTCCCGCTCGGGCCCCAGCATTTT
>TRBD1|TRBJ2-7|many|TRBV27
CATRDRGGYEQYF
TGTGCCACAAGAGACAGGGGCGGCTACGAGCAGTACTTC
>TRBD1|TRBJ2-2|.|TRBV29-1
CSVGGQGTAGELFF
TGCAGCGTTGGGGGACAGGGGACAGCCGGGGAGCTGTTTTTT
>TRBD1|TRBJ1-6|many|TRBV7-9
CASSIDRARSPLHF
TGTGCCAGCAGCATTGACAGGGCTAGATCACCCCTCCACTTT
>.|TRBJ2-2|.|TRBV12-3/TRBV12-4
CASWKNTGELFF
TGTGCCAGTTGGAAGAACACCGGGGAGCTGTTTTTT